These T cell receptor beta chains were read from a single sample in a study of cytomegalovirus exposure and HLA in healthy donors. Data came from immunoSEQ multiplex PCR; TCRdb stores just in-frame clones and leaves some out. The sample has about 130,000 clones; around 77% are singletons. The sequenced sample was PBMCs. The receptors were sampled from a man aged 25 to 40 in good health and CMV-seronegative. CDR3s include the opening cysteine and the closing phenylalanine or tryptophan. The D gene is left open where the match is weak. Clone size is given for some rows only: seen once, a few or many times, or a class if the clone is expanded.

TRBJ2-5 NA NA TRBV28 TGTGCCAGCAGTTCATTGTACCAAGAGACCCAGTACTTC CASSSLYQETQYF
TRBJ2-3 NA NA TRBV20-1 TGCAGTGCTAAACGGTGGGATACGCAGTATTTT CSAKRWDTQYF
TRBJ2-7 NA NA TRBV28 TGTGCCAGCAGCCTGACTAGCTACGAGCAGTACTTC CASSLTSYEQYF
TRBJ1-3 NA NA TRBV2 TGTGCCAGCGCTCAAGCAGGGTCTGGAAACACCATATATTTT CASAQAGSGNTIYF
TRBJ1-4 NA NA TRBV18 TGTGCCAGCTCACCATTTGATTTTCCGGCAACTAATGAAAAACTGTTTTTT CASSPFDFPATNEKLFF
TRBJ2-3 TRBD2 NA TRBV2 TGTGCCAGCAGCCTTAGCGGGAGTGCAGATACGCAGTATTTT CASSLSGSADTQYF
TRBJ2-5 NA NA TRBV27 TGTGCCCCCAGAATAAGGCTCCCGAAAGGGGGGACCCAGTACTTC CAPRIRLPKGGTQYF
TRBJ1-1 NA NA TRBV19 TGTGCCAGCAACCCCGGGTGGGACACTGAAGCTTTCTTT CASNPGWDTEAFF
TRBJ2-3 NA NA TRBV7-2 TGTGCCAGCAGCTTAGTCGCGGGACAGCCTCAAGCGACGCAGTATTTT CASSLVAGQPQATQYF
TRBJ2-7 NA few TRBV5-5 TGTGCCAGCACCTTAAATGAGGGCGCCTTGTACGAGCAGTACTTC CASTLNEGALYEQYF
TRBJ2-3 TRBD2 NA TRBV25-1 TGTGCCAGCACTAGCGGGGCTTACACAGATACGCAGTATTTT CASTSGAYTDTQYF
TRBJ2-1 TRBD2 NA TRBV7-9 TGTGCCAGCAGCTCCCAACTAGCGAGATACAATGAGCAGTTCTTC CASSSQLARYNEQFF
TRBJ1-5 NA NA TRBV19 TGTGCCAGTAACCCACAGATGGATCAGCCCCAGCATTTT CASNPQMDQPQHF
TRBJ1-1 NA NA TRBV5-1 TGCGCCAGCAGCTTGGAACGGGGGAACACTGAAGCTTTCTTT CASSLERGNTEAFF
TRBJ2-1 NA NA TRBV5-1 TGCGCCAGCAGATTCGGGTTAGCTACAGGCAATGAGCAGTTCTTC CASRFGLATGNEQFF
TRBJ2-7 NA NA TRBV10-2 TGCGCCAGCAGTGAACAGACCTACGAGCAGTACTTC CASSEQTYEQYF
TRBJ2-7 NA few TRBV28 TGTGCCAGCAGTGCGTCGGGACTCCCGAGCTCCTACGAGCAGTACTTC CASSASGLPSSYEQYF
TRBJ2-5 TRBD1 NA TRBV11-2 TGTGCCAGCAGGACACCGGGACAGGGGCCTCTTGAGACCCAGTACTTC CASRTPGQGPLETQYF
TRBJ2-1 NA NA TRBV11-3 TGTGCCAGCAGTCAGGGGGGAGAGCAGTTCTTC CASSQGGEQFF
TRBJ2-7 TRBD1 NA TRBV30 TGTGCCTTGGGGTTCGGGACAGGGCTGAGTGTGGGCCCGTCCTACGAGCAGTACTTC CALGFGTGLSVGPSYEQYF
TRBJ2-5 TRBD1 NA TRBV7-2 TGTGCCAGCAGCATAATGGGACAGGGGGCGCGGGAGACCCAGTACTTC CASSIMGQGARETQYF
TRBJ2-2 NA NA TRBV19 TGTGCCAGTAGTATTGGGCCGAACACCGGGGAGCTGTTTTTT CASSIGPNTGELFF
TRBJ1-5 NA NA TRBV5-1 TGCGCCAGCAGCTTGGAACCAGGAGGGGAGCCCCAGCATTTT CASSLEPGGEPQHF
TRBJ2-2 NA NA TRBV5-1 TGCGCCAGCAGCTTGACCCTAGGGGCCGGGGAGCTGTTTTTT CASSLTLGAGELFF
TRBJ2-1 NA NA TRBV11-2 TGTGCCAGCAGCTTAAGGACAGACAATGAGCAGTTCTTC CASSLRTDNEQFF
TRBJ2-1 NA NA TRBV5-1 TGCGCCAGCAGCTCCGGACAGCCTTACAATGAGCAGTTCTTC CASSSGQPYNEQFF
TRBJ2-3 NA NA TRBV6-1 TGTGCCAGCAGTGAATTGGCGGGACCAGCAGATACGCAGTATTTT CASSELAGPADTQYF
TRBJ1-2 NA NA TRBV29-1 TGCAGCGTTGTCGACAGTGGCTACACCTTC CSVVDSGYTF
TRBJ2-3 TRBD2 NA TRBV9 TGTGCCAGCAGCGTCCCTAGCGGGAGGGAGGCTAGCACAGATACGCAGTATTTT CASSVPSGREASTDTQYF
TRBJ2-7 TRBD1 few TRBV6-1 TGTGCCAGCAGTGAACCGCCGGGACAGGGGGCAGGGGAGCAGTACTTC CASSEPPGQGAGEQYF
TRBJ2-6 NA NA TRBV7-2 TGTGCCAGCAGCTACAGGCCGGCAGGGGCCAACGTCCTGACTTTC CASSYRPAGANVLTF
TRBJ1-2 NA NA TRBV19 TGTGCCAGTAGTATGACCGGGGAAGGCGGCTACACCTTC CASSMTGEGGYTF
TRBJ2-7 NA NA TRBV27 TGTGCCAGCAGTTTATCGGAGTACCCCACCTACGAGCAGTACTTC CASSLSEYPTYEQYF
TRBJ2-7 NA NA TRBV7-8 TGTGCCAGCAGCTTTACCCCCGCGGCTGACGAGCAGTACTTC CASSFTPAADEQYF
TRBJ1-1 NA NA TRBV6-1 TGTGCCAGCAGTGGCGGGAGCACTGAAGCTTTCTTT CASSGGSTEAFF
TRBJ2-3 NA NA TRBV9 TGTGCCAGCAGCGTATGGCGGATCACAGATACGCAGTATTTT CASSVWRITDTQYF
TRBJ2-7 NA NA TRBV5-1 TGCGCCAGCAGCTTAGTTGGACAGCCCCACGAGCAGTACTTC CASSLVGQPHEQYF
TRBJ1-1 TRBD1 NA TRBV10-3 TGTGCCACCAAGGGACAGGGGGCACTCATGAACACTGAAGCTTTCTTT CATKGQGALMNTEAFF
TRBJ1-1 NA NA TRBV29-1 TGCAGCGTTGGGGGGGGGCCGGCTGAAGCTTTCTTT CSVGGGPAEAFF
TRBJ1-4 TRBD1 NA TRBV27 TGTGCCAGCAGGAGACAGGGGGCTAATCTTAATGAAAAACTGTTTTTT CASRRQGANLNEKLFF
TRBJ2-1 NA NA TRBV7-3 TGTGCCAGCAGCTTTAATAACAATGAGCAGTTCTTC CASSFNNNEQFF
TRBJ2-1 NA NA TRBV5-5 TGTGCCAGCAGCTTGGGAAGGACATTCTACAATGAGCAGTTCTTC CASSLGRTFYNEQFF
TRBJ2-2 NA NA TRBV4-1 TGCGCCAGCAGCCAGGGGCAGCCCGGGGAGCTGTTTTTT CASSQGQPGELFF
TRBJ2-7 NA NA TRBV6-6 TGTGCCCACGGGGACAACTACGAGCAGTACTTC CAHGDNYEQYF
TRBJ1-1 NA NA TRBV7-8 TGTGCCAGCAGCCGCGATTACACTGAAGCTTTCTTT CASSRDYTEAFF
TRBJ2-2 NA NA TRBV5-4 TGTGCCAGCAGCCGGGGGAACACCGGGGAGCTGTTTTTT CASSRGNTGELFF
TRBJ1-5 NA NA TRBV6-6 TGTGCCAGCAGCCGGACAGACCTAAGGCCCCAGCATTTT CASSRTDLRPQHF
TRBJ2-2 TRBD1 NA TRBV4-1 TGCGCCAGCAGCCACCGTGCCTCCGGGACAGGGTTAGGGGGGGAGCTGTTTTTT CASSHRASGTGLGGELFF
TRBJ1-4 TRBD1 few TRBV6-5 TGTGCCAGCACCCCAGGGGGCACTAATGAAAAACTGTTTTTT CASTPGGTNEKLFF
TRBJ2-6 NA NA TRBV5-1 TGCGCCAGCAGCTTGGCCTCCTACTCTGGGGCCAACGTCCTGACTTTC CASSLASYSGANVLTF